The rows below give T cell receptor beta chains drawn from one sample of a study of T cells after yellow fever vaccination. In TCRdb, the 5' RACE reads were re-called with MiXCR into one record per CDR3 protein. The sample lists about 320,000 distinct CDR3 sequences, 6.8% seen once, with 15% to 20% in the top ten. The sample here was PBMCs, taken roughly 47 days after the first yellow fever vaccination. The source of these receptors is a man aged 18 to 29 who received the YFV17D yellow fever vaccine. Both conserved end residues are part of each CDR3. Each record gives: D gene, J gene, V gene, clone size, CDR3 length, CDR3 DNA, CDR3 protein. D genes are given only for firm matches. A row's size may be missing; if present it is once, few, many or a size class.

d_call: .
j_call: TRBJ2-7
v_call: TRBV24-1
clone_size: .
cdr3_length: 15
cdr3_nt: TGTGCCACCAGTGATGAGACGGGAAAATTCTACGAGCAGTACTTC
cdr3_aa: CATSDETGKFYEQYF

d_call: TRBD2
j_call: TRBJ2-7
v_call: TRBV27
clone_size: few
cdr3_length: 13
cdr3_nt: TGTGCCAGGGCGAGGCGGGGGGCCTACGAGCAGTACTTC
cdr3_aa: CARARRGAYEQYF

d_call: .
j_call: TRBJ1-2
v_call: TRBV5-6
clone_size: few
cdr3_length: 11
cdr3_nt: TGTGCCAGCAGGGGGTCCTATGGCTACACCTTC
cdr3_aa: CASRGSYGYTF

d_call: .
j_call: TRBJ2-5
v_call: TRBV5-4
clone_size: few
cdr3_length: 13
cdr3_nt: TGTGCCAGCAGTCGGGACGGTCCGGGGACCCAGTACTTC
cdr3_aa: CASSRDGPGTQYF

d_call: TRBD2
j_call: TRBJ2-7
v_call: TRBV12-3/TRBV12-4
clone_size: many
cdr3_length: 14
cdr3_nt: TGTGCCAGCAGTTTCGCGGGGGTAACCTACGAGCAGTACTTC
cdr3_aa: CASSFAGVTYEQYF

d_call: .
j_call: TRBJ1-1
v_call: TRBV12-3/TRBV12-4
clone_size: few
cdr3_length: 14
cdr3_nt: TGTGCCAGCAGCTGGTGGACAATGAACACTGAAGCTTTCTTT
cdr3_aa: CASSWWTMNTEAFF

d_call: TRBD2
j_call: TRBJ2-1
v_call: TRBV20-1
clone_size: few
cdr3_length: 17
cdr3_nt: TGCAGTGCTAGACAACTAGCGGGGGCCCGAGGATACAATGAGCAGTTCTTC
cdr3_aa: CSARQLAGARGYNEQFF

d_call: .
j_call: TRBJ2-2
v_call: TRBV7-3
clone_size: .
cdr3_length: 13
cdr3_nt: TGTGCCAGCAGCTCTCGGGCCCCCGGGGAGCTGTTTTTT
cdr3_aa: CASSSRAPGELFF

d_call: .
j_call: TRBJ1-1
v_call: TRBV6-5
clone_size: few
cdr3_length: 15
cdr3_nt: TGTGCCAGCAGTTACTCGGGCCTATTCAACACTGAAGCTTTCTTT
cdr3_aa: CASSYSGLFNTEAFF

d_call: .
j_call: TRBJ2-5
v_call: TRBV5-4
clone_size: .
cdr3_length: 13
cdr3_nt: TGTGCCAGCAGCGGGGACTTTCAAGAGACCCAGTACTTC
cdr3_aa: CASSGDFQETQYF

d_call: .
j_call: TRBJ1-5
v_call: TRBV18
clone_size: once
cdr3_length: 16
cdr3_nt: TGTGCCAGCTCACCCCACCCTCTGGTGGGCAATCAGCCCCAGCATTTT
cdr3_aa: CASSPHPLVGNQPQHF

d_call: .
j_call: TRBJ2-5
v_call: TRBV20-1
clone_size: .
cdr3_length: 13
cdr3_nt: TGCAGTGCTAGAATCAGGGTACAAGAGACCCAGTACTTC
cdr3_aa: CSARIRVQETQYF

d_call: TRBD1
j_call: TRBJ2-1
v_call: TRBV20-1
clone_size: few
cdr3_length: 13
cdr3_nt: TGCAGTGCTAGCCAGCCGGACAGGGATGAGCAGTTCTTC
cdr3_aa: CSASQPDRDEQFF

d_call: .
j_call: TRBJ1-3
v_call: TRBV6-5
clone_size: .
cdr3_length: 14
cdr3_nt: TGTGCCAGCAGTTACGTCAGCTCTGGAAACACCATATATTTT
cdr3_aa: CASSYVSSGNTIYF

d_call: .
j_call: TRBJ1-6
v_call: TRBV12-3/TRBV12-4
clone_size: .
cdr3_length: 12
cdr3_nt: TGTGCCAGCCGTACGCGGAGTTCACCCCTCCACTTT
cdr3_aa: CASRTRSSPLHF

d_call: .
j_call: TRBJ1-5
v_call: TRBV6-5
clone_size: .
cdr3_length: 14
cdr3_nt: TGTGCCAGCAGTTCGATCGGCTCCAATCAGCCCCAGCATTTT
cdr3_aa: CASSSIGSNQPQHF

d_call: TRBD1
j_call: TRBJ2-7
v_call: TRBV7-9
clone_size: few
cdr3_length: 14
cdr3_nt: TGTGCCAGCAGCTTCCCCGGACAGGGGATGGTGCAGTACTTC
cdr3_aa: CASSFPGQGMVQYF

d_call: .
j_call: TRBJ2-1
v_call: TRBV5-4
clone_size: .
cdr3_length: 12
cdr3_nt: TGTGCCAGCAGCTTGGGCCAGAGCGAGCAGTTCTTC
cdr3_aa: CASSLGQSEQFF

d_call: TRBD1
j_call: TRBJ2-7
v_call: TRBV5-4
clone_size: .
cdr3_length: 13
cdr3_nt: TGTGCCAGCAAGGGACAGGGGGCGCCCGAGCAGTACTTC
cdr3_aa: CASKGQGAPEQYF

d_call: .
j_call: TRBJ2-7
v_call: TRBV5-5
clone_size: .
cdr3_length: 14
cdr3_nt: TGTGCCAGCAGCTTGGACCGAAACTCCTACGAGCAGTACTTC
cdr3_aa: CASSLDRNSYEQYF

d_call: .
j_call: TRBJ1-5
v_call: TRBV7-8
clone_size: many
cdr3_length: 15
cdr3_nt: TGTGCCAGCAGCTTAGTTCCAGAGAGCAATCAGCCCCAGCATTTT
cdr3_aa: CASSLVPESNQPQHF

d_call: .
j_call: TRBJ2-7
v_call: TRBV6-5
clone_size: few
cdr3_length: 15
cdr3_nt: TGTGCCAGCAGTTACTCTGCAGCGAGCTCCTACGAGCAGTACTTC
cdr3_aa: CASSYSAASSYEQYF

d_call: .
j_call: TRBJ2-7
v_call: TRBV21-1
clone_size: many
cdr3_length: 16
cdr3_nt: TGTGCCAGCAGCAAAGTCGGGCAGGGTGGCCCCTACGAGCAGTACTTC
cdr3_aa: CASSKVGQGGPYEQYF

d_call: .
j_call: TRBJ2-2
v_call: TRBV6-1
clone_size: .
cdr3_length: 14
cdr3_nt: TGTGCCAGCACAATCGGGGACCGGGCCGGGGAGCTGTTTTTT
cdr3_aa: CASTIGDRAGELFF

d_call: TRBD2
j_call: TRBJ2-1
v_call: TRBV10-3
clone_size: .
cdr3_length: 18
cdr3_nt: TGTGCCATCAGTGTAACTAGCGGGGGGGCCGTATCCTACAATGAGCAGTTCTTC
cdr3_aa: CAISVTSGGAVSYNEQFF

d_call: .
j_call: TRBJ2-7
v_call: TRBV4-1
clone_size: many
cdr3_length: 11
cdr3_nt: TGCGCCAGCAGCCAGAACTACGAGCAGTACTTC
cdr3_aa: CASSQNYEQYF

d_call: TRBD2
j_call: TRBJ2-7
v_call: TRBV13
clone_size: few
cdr3_length: 15
cdr3_nt: TGTGCCAGCAGCTCTAGCGGGGGGGCGGGGTACGAGCAGTACTTC
cdr3_aa: CASSSSGGAGYEQYF

d_call: .
j_call: TRBJ1-2
v_call: TRBV19
clone_size: .
cdr3_length: 12
cdr3_nt: TGTGCCAGTAATTCCCCTGACTATGGCTACACCTTC
cdr3_aa: CASNSPDYGYTF

d_call: .
j_call: TRBJ2-1
v_call: TRBV7-2
clone_size: many
cdr3_length: 15
cdr3_nt: TGTGCCAGCAGTCTCGCGGGGAACACGGGGAATGAGCAGTTCTTC
cdr3_aa: CASSLAGNTGNEQFF

d_call: TRBD2
j_call: TRBJ2-3
v_call: TRBV2
clone_size: few
cdr3_length: 18
cdr3_nt: TGTGCCAGCAGTGAGACCCGGACTAGCGGTTCTAGCACAGATACGCAGTATTTT
cdr3_aa: CASSETRTSGSSTDTQYF

d_call: .
j_call: TRBJ2-1
v_call: TRBV7-2
clone_size: many
cdr3_length: 14
cdr3_nt: TGTGCCAGCAGCTTCGCGCGGGGATACAATGAGCAGTTCTTC
cdr3_aa: CASSFARGYNEQFF

d_call: .
j_call: TRBJ1-6
v_call: TRBV20-1
clone_size: few
cdr3_length: 14
cdr3_nt: TGCAGTGCCCCACGGGGGCTGTGGGATTCACCCCTCCACTTT
cdr3_aa: CSAPRGLWDSPLHF

d_call: TRBD1
j_call: TRBJ2-2
v_call: TRBV19
clone_size: .
cdr3_length: 17
cdr3_nt: TGTGCCACTTTGGACAGGGGGGGGTTTGGCCGATCCGGGGAGCTGTTTTTT
cdr3_aa: CATLDRGGFGRSGELFF

d_call: .
j_call: TRBJ1-6
v_call: TRBV20-1
clone_size: few
cdr3_length: 13
cdr3_nt: TGCAGTGCTAGAGTGGGGGATAATTCACCCCTCCACTTT
cdr3_aa: CSARVGDNSPLHF

d_call: TRBD1
j_call: TRBJ2-7
v_call: TRBV13
clone_size: few
cdr3_length: 14
cdr3_nt: TGTGCCAGCCGATACAGGGGGCGGTTGTACGAGCAGTACTTC
cdr3_aa: CASRYRGRLYEQYF

d_call: .
j_call: TRBJ1-1
v_call: TRBV6-5
clone_size: few
cdr3_length: 14
cdr3_nt: TGTGCCACCGGGTCAGAGCTTGGGTACACTGAAGCTTTCTTT
cdr3_aa: CATGSELGYTEAFF

d_call: TRBD2
j_call: TRBJ2-1
v_call: TRBV2
clone_size: few
cdr3_length: 17
cdr3_nt: TGTGCCAGCAGTGAGGCGAGCGGGGGGGCTTGGGGCAATGAGCAGTTCTTC
cdr3_aa: CASSEASGGAWGNEQFF

d_call: TRBD1
j_call: TRBJ2-5
v_call: TRBV10-3
clone_size: .
cdr3_length: 13
cdr3_nt: TGTGCCATCAACAGGGACAGGGGGGAGACCCAGTACTTC
cdr3_aa: CAINRDRGETQYF

d_call: TRBD1
j_call: TRBJ2-3
v_call: TRBV7-6
clone_size: .
cdr3_length: 20
cdr3_nt: TGTGCCAGCAGCCACCCTCGCGGACAGGGTCGCGGCTTGGGCACAGATACGCAGTATTTT
cdr3_aa: CASSHPRGQGRGLGTDTQYF

d_call: .
j_call: TRBJ2-3
v_call: TRBV14
clone_size: .
cdr3_length: 15
cdr3_nt: TGTGCCAGCAGCCAGATGGAACCTAGCACAGATACGCAGTATTTT
cdr3_aa: CASSQMEPSTDTQYF

d_call: .
j_call: TRBJ2-5
v_call: TRBV27
clone_size: few
cdr3_length: 14
cdr3_nt: TGTGCCAGCAGTGCCCGACGGGACCAAGAGACCCAGTACTTC
cdr3_aa: CASSARRDQETQYF

d_call: .
j_call: TRBJ2-4
v_call: TRBV6-6
clone_size: few
cdr3_length: 11
cdr3_nt: TGTGCCAGCAGTTACTCGGGGGTTCAGTACTTC
cdr3_aa: CASSYSGVQYF

d_call: .
j_call: TRBJ1-1
v_call: TRBV15
clone_size: .
cdr3_length: 16
cdr3_nt: TGTGCCACCAGCAGCGGGCAACGGGCAGCAAACACTGAAGCTTTCTTT
cdr3_aa: CATSSGQRAANTEAFF

d_call: TRBD2
j_call: TRBJ2-1
v_call: TRBV15
clone_size: few
cdr3_length: 16
cdr3_nt: TGTGCCACCAGTCCCCAGCGGGGGTTCCCCTACAATGAGCAGTTCTTC
cdr3_aa: CATSPQRGFPYNEQFF

d_call: .
j_call: TRBJ1-1
v_call: TRBV20-1
clone_size: few
cdr3_length: 13
cdr3_nt: TGCAGTGCTTCCTGGACGGAAATATCTGAAGCTTTCTTT
cdr3_aa: CSASWTEISEAFF

d_call: .
j_call: TRBJ2-5
v_call: TRBV4-1
clone_size: .
cdr3_length: 10
cdr3_nt: TGCGCCCCTGGGGGGGAGACCCAGTACTTC
cdr3_aa: CAPGGETQYF

d_call: .
j_call: TRBJ2-3
v_call: TRBV7-2
clone_size: .
cdr3_length: 13
cdr3_nt: TGTGCCAGCAGCTATAGCCTCACAGATACGCAGTATTTT
cdr3_aa: CASSYSLTDTQYF

d_call: TRBD1
j_call: TRBJ2-5
v_call: TRBV7-9
clone_size: few
cdr3_length: 15
cdr3_nt: TGTGCCAGCAGCACAGACAGGGGTTCCGTTGGGACCCAGTACTTC
cdr3_aa: CASSTDRGSVGTQYF

d_call: .
j_call: TRBJ1-1
v_call: TRBV7-2
clone_size: few
cdr3_length: 14
cdr3_nt: TGTGCCAGCAGCTTAGATAGGCCCTCCTCAGAAGCTTTCTTT
cdr3_aa: CASSLDRPSSEAFF

d_call: TRBD1
j_call: TRBJ2-2
v_call: TRBV6-5
clone_size: many
cdr3_length: 14
cdr3_nt: TGTGCCAGCAGCTTTACAGGGGGCACCGGGGAGCTGTTTTTT
cdr3_aa: CASSFTGGTGELFF

d_call: TRBD1
j_call: TRBJ1-1
v_call: TRBV19
clone_size: .
cdr3_length: 15
cdr3_nt: TGTGCCAGTAGCACGACAGGGGGCTACAGCACTGAAGCTTTCTTT
cdr3_aa: CASSTTGGYSTEAFF

d_call: TRBD2
j_call: TRBJ2-5
v_call: TRBV11-2
clone_size: .
cdr3_length: 18
cdr3_nt: TGTGCCAGCAGCTTAATGGCGACTAGCGGGGGGGCGCCTTGGACCCAGTACTTC
cdr3_aa: CASSLMATSGGAPWTQYF

d_call: .
j_call: TRBJ2-5
v_call: TRBV5-1
clone_size: many
cdr3_length: 15
cdr3_nt: TGCGCCAGCAGCCCAGGAGGGGGGCCCCAAGAGACCCAGTACTTC
cdr3_aa: CASSPGGGPQETQYF

d_call: TRBD1
j_call: TRBJ1-2
v_call: TRBV2
clone_size: many
cdr3_length: 14
cdr3_nt: TGTGCCAGCAGTGAGGGACAGGAGAACTATGGCTACACCTTC
cdr3_aa: CASSEGQENYGYTF

d_call: TRBD1
j_call: TRBJ2-7
v_call: TRBV4-1
clone_size: few
cdr3_length: 14
cdr3_nt: TGCGCCAGCAGCCAAGGGGACAGGGTGCACGAGCAGTACTTC
cdr3_aa: CASSQGDRVHEQYF

d_call: .
j_call: TRBJ1-5
v_call: TRBV28
clone_size: few
cdr3_length: 12
cdr3_nt: TGTGCCAGCGAACAGTTTACGCAGCCCCAGCATTTT
cdr3_aa: CASEQFTQPQHF

d_call: .
j_call: TRBJ1-1
v_call: TRBV18
clone_size: .
cdr3_length: 15
cdr3_nt: TGTGCCAGCTCACTAACAGACGGAGCGGTCACTGAAGCTTTCTTT
cdr3_aa: CASSLTDGAVTEAFF

d_call: TRBD1
j_call: TRBJ1-2
v_call: TRBV6-1
clone_size: .
cdr3_length: 15
cdr3_nt: TGTGCCAGCACCCCCGGGACAGGGGGCGTTTATGGCTACACCTTC
cdr3_aa: CASTPGTGGVYGYTF

d_call: TRBD1
j_call: TRBJ1-1
v_call: TRBV5-1
clone_size: few
cdr3_length: 15
cdr3_nt: TGCGCCAGCAGCTGGACAGGGGGCAAGGACACTGAAGCTTTCTTT
cdr3_aa: CASSWTGGKDTEAFF